These 7 T cell receptor beta chains were all obtained from the same sample, sequenced in a study of long-term antiretroviral therapy in people with HIV. Sequencing relied on immunoSEQ assay v3.0, run at survey level. The repertoire was sequenced with immunoSEQ multiplex PCR; TCRdb's copy has only in-frame clones and lacks some. The sample records 21,000 or so clones, roughly 84% being singletons. Sequencing used unsorted PBMCs, obtained at the start of antiretroviral therapy. These receptors were obtained from a man aged 45 to 65 with HIV.

The V call is TRBV5-1, the J call TRBJ1-1; the D gene is possibly TRBD1 (6 bases). CDR3 length: 13 residues. Per the germline V gene, CDR1 is SGHRS and CDR2 is YFSETQ. Trimming shortened V by 5 bases and J by 5 bases, and 13 bases separated the two germline ends. CDR3 nucleotide sequence: TGCGCCAGCAGTCCAACCCAGGGGACTGAAGCTTTCTTT. It codes for CASSPTQGTEAFF. Supplemented by reference TRBV5-1 and TRBJ1-1, the full variable domain reads KAGVTQTPRYLIKTRGQQVTLSCSPISGHRSVSWYQQTPGQGLQFLFEYFSETQRNKGNFPGRFSGRQFSNSRSEMNVSTLELGDSALYLCASSPTQGTEAFFGQGTRLTVV.

This clone was observed a handful of times. Here the CDR3 DNA reads TGTGCCACAGGACGGCAGCCTAACTATGGCTACACCTTC. Its protein product is CATGRQPNYGYTF. This chain links TRBV6-5 with TRBJ1-2; D not resolved. Germline CDR1 is MNHEY and CDR2 is SVGAGI. Trimming cost V 10 bases and J 0 bases, with 12 bases left between them. CDR3 length equals 13 residues.

CDR3 sequence: CASSQMNTEAFF. The CDR3 bases are TGTGCCAGCAGCCAGATGAACACTGAAGCTTTCTTT. The chain has TRBV7-9 and TRBJ1-1; D uncertain. This CDR3 contains 12 residues. From germline, CDR1 is SEHNR and CDR2 FQNEAQ (reference sequence). Between the trimmed V and J ends, which lost 5 bases and 0 bases, there was a span of 4 bases. Supplemented by reference TRBV7-9 and TRBJ1-1, the full variable domain reads DTGVSQNPRHKITKRGQNVTFRCDPISEHNRLYWYRQTLGQGPEFLTYFQNEAQLEKSRLLSDRFSAERPKGSFSTLEIQRTEQGDSAMYLCASSQMNTEAFFGQGTRLTVV.

V is TRBV10-3 and J is TRBJ1-1; the D gene is possibly TRBD1 (5 bases). Germline-derived CDR1 and CDR2 are ENHRY and SYGVKD. The length of the CDR3 is 12 residues. Trimming pared 6 bases from V and 5 bases from J, leaving 10 bases between. The chain's CDR3 is CAIRGGETEAFF. CDR3 nucleotides: TGTGCCATCAGGGGGGGGGAGACTGAAGCTTTCTTT.

This chain joins TRBV7-9 and TRBJ2-7; D not resolved. The germline V gene has CDR1 SEHNR and CDR2 FQNEAQ (reference sequence). The CDR3 extends over 13 amino acids. V shed 4 bases and J shed 5 bases, with 12 bases lying between them. The CDR3 DNA follows: TGTGCCAGCAGCTCGTCGGTGGGTAACGAGCAGTACTTC. Translating gives CASSSSVGNEQYF.

By sample fraction, this clone is medium-sized. The gene calls are TRBV11-1 and TRBJ1-6; no reliable D call. The CDR3 is 18 residues long. Between the trimmed V and J ends, which lost 4 bases and 4 bases, there was a span of 20 bases. CDR1 and CDR2 from the germline V gene are SGHAT and FQDESV (reference sequence). CDR3 DNA: TGTGCCAGCAGCTCCAACCCCGGCATACCGGGATATAATTCACCCCTCCACTTT. Translation gives CASSSNPGIPGYNSPLHF.

The chain uses TRBV19 and TRBJ1-5, with 8 positions matching TRBD1. J was trimmed by 2 bases and V by 3 bases; bases with no gene match: 6. The CDR3 has 16 amino acids. CDR1 LNHDA and CDR2 SQIVND come from the germline V gene (reference sequence). CDR3 loop: CASSIFGTGGNQPQHF. The CDR3 nucleotides read TGTGCCAGTAGTATTTTTGGGACAGGAGGCAATCAGCCCCAGCATTTT.